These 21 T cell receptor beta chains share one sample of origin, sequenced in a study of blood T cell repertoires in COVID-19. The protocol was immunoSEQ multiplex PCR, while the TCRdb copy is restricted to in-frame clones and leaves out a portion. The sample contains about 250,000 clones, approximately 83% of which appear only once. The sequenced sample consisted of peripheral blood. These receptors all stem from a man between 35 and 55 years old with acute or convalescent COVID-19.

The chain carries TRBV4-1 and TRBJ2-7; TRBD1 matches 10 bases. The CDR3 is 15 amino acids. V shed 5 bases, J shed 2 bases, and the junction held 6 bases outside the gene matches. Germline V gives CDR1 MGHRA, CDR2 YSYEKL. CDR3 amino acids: CASSGRDRGTYEQYF. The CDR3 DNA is TGCGCCAGCAGCGGACGGGACAGGGGAACCTACGAGCAGTACTTC.

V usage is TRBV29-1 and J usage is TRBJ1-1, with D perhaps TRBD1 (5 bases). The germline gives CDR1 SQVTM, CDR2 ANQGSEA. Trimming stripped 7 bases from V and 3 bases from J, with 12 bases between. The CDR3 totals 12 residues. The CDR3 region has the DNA TGCAGCGCCAAAAGGGGTGACACTGAAGCTTTCTTT. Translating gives CSAKRGDTEAFF.

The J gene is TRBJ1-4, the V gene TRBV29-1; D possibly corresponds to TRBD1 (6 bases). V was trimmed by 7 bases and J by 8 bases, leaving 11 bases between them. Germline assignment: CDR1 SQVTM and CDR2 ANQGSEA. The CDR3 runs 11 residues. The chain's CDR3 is CSAPRGEKLFF. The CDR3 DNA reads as TGCAGCGCGCCCAGGGGAGAAAAACTGTTTTTT.

CDR3 in amino acids: CASSTSSGGFYNEQFF. The CDR3 DNA follows: TGTGCCAGCAGCACTTCATCTGGGGGCTTCTACAATGAGCAGTTCTTC. The J gene is TRBJ2-1, the V gene TRBV28, with D possibly being TRBD1 (6 bases). The CDR3 is 16 residues long. Germline loops: CDR1 MDHEN, CDR2 SYDVKM. V gave up 6 bases and J gave up 3 bases, with 18 bases separating them.

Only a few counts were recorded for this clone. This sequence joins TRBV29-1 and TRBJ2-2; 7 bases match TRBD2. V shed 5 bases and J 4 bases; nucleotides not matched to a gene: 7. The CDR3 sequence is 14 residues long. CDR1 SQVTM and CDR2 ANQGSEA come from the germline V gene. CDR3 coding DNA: TGCAGCGTTTCCCCTGGGGGGGGCACCGGGGAGCTGTTTTTT. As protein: CSVSPGGGTGELFF.

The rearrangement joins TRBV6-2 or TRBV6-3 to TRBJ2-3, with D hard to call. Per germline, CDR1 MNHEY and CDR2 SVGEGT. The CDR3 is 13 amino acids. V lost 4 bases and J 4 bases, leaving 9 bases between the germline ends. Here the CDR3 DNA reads TGTGCCAGCAGTTTCCAGGTGGCAGATACGCAGTATTTT. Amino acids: CASSFQVADTQYF.

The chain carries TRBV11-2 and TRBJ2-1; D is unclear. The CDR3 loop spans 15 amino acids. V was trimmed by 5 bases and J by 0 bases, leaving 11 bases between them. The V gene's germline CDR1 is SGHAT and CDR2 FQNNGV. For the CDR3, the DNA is TGTGCCAGCAGCCTGGCCCGAACCTCCTACAATGAGCAGTTCTTC. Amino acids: CASSLARTSYNEQFF.

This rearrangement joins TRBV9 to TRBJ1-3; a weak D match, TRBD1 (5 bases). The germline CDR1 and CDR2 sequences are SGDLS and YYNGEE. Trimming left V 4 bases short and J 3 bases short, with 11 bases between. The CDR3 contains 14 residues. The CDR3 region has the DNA TGTGCCAGCAGCAAACAGGTCCATGGAAACACCATATATTTT. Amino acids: CASSKQVHGNTIYF.

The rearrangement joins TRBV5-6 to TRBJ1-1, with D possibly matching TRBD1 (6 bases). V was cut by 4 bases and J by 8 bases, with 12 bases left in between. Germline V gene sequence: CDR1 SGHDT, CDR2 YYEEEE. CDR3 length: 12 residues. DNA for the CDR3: TGTGCCAGCAGCCCTTTGAGGGGGGAAGCTTTCTTT. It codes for CASSPLRGEAFF. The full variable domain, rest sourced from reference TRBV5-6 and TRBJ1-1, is DAGVTQSPTHLIKTRGQQVTLRCSPKSGHDTVSWYQQALGQGPQFIFQYYEEEERQRGNFPDRFSGHQFPNYSSELNVNALLLGDSALYLCASSPLRGEAFFGQGTRLTVV.

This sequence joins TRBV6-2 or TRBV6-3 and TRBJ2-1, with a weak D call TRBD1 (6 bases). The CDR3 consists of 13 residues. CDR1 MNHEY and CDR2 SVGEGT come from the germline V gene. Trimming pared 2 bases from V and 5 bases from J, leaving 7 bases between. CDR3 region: CASSYNRDNEQFF. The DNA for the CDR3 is TGTGCCAGCAGTTACAACAGGGACAATGAGCAGTTCTTC.

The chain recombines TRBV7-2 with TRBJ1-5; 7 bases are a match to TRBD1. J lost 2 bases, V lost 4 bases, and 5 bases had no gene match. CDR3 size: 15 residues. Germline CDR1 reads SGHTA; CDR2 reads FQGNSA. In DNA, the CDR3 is TGTGCCAGCAGCTCAGGGGGGTTGGGCAATCAGCCCCAGCATTTT. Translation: CASSSGGLGNQPQHF.

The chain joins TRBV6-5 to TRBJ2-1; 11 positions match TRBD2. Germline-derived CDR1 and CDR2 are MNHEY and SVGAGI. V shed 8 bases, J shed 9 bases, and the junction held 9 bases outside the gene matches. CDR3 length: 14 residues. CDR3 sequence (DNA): TGTGCCAGCCAAGGGACTAGCGGAGGAGGTGAGCAGTTCTTC. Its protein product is CASQGTSGGGEQFF.

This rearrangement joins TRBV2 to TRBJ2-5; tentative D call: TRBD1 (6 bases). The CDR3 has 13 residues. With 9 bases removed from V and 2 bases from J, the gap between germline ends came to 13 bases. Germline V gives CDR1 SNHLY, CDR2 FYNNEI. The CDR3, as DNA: TGTGCCAGTAATGGACAGCAACAAGAGACCCAGTACTTC. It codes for CASNGQQQETQYF.

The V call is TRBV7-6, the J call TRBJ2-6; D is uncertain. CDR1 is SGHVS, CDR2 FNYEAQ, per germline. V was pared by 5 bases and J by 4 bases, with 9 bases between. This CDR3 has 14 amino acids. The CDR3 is CASSPQTGANVLTF. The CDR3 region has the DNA TGTGCCAGCAGCCCTCAGACAGGGGCCAACGTCCTGACTTTC.

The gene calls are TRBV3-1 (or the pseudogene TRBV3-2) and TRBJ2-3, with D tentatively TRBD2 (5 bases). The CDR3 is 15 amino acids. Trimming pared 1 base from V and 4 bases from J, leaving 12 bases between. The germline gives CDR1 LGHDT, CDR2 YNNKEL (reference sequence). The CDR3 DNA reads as TGTGCCAGCAGCCAAGTACCGGAGGCGGCAGATACGCAGTATTTT. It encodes CASSQVPEAADTQYF.

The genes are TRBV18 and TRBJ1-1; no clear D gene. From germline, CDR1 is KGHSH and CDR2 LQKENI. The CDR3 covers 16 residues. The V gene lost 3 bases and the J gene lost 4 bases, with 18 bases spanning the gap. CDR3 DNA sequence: TGTGCCAGCTCACCGAGAAAAGGAGGGATCGCCACTGAAGCTTTCTTT. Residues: CASSPRKGGIATEAFF. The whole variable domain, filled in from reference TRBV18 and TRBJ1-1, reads NAGVMQNPRHLVRRRGQEARLRCSPMKGHSHVYWYRQLPEEGLKFMVYLQKENIIDESGMPKERFSAEFPKEGPSILRIQQVVRGDSAAYFCASSPRKGGIATEAFFGQGTRLTVV.

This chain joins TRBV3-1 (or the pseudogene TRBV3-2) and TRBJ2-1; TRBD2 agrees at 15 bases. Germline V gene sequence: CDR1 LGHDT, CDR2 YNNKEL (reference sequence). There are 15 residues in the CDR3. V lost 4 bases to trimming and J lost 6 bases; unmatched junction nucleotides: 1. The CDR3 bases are TGTGCCAGCAGCCGGACTAGCGGGAGGGTCAATGAGCAGTTCTTC. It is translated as CASSRTSGRVNEQFF.

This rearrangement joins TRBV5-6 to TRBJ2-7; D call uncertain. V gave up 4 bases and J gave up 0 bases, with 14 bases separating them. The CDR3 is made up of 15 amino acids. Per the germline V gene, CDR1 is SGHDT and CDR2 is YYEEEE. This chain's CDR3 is CASSRLELYSYEQYF. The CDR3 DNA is TGTGCCAGCAGCCGCCTAGAATTATACTCCTACGAGCAGTACTTC.

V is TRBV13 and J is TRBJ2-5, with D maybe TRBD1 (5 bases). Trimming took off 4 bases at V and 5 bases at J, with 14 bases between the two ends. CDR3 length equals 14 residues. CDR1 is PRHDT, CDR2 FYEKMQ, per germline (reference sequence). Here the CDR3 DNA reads TGTGCCAGCAGCTCCTCCACAGGATATGAGACCCAGTACTTC. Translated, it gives CASSSSTGYETQYF.

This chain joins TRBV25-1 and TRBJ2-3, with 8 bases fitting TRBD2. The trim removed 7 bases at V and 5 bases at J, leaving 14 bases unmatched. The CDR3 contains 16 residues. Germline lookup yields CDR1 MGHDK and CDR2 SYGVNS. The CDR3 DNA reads TGTGCCAGCACCGGGGGGGCTAGCGCGTTTTTAGATACGCAGTATTTT. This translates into CASTGGASAFLDTQYF.

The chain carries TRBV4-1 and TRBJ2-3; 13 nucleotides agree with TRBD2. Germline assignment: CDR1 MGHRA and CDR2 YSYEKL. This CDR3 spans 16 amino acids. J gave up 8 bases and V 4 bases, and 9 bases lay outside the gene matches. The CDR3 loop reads CASSPLGLAGAGTQYF. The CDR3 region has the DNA TGCGCCAGCAGCCCGCTAGGACTAGCGGGAGCGGGTACGCAGTATTTT.